This T cell receptor (beta chain) is drawn from a study of PD-1 blockade in classical Hodgkin lymphoma. Findings and limits, study-wide: CD4+ TCR diversity climbed significantly by C4D1, unlike CD8+ TCR diversity.

Using immunoSEQ multiplex PCR, the repertoire was profiled, and TCRdb retains in-frame clones only, with some absent. This table has some 20,000 clones, 71% appearing once. All patients experienced relapse after autologous stem cell transplantation, and brentuximab vedotin exposure was variable. Note on this clone: What it binds is unknown.

Germline values: CDR1 MNHEY, CDR2 SVGAGI. This CDR3 region has 12 residues. The chain recombines TRBV6-5 with TRBJ2-6; the D is unclear. The sample was peripheral blood mononuclear cells (PBMCs), taken at baseline. This clonotype was obtained from a human donor with classical Hodgkin lymphoma. The DNA for the CDR3 is TGTGGCTGTAGCTCTGGGGCCAACGTCCTGACTTTC. Protein product: CGCSSGANVLTF.